This T cell receptor (beta chain) was found in a study of blood T cell repertoires in COVID-19 (dated by TCRdb to 2018 to 2021). At the level of the whole study: Samples covering the acute and convalescent phases of COVID-19 were provided by collaborators in the United States, Italy and Spain. The prospective study material was composed of cDNA or gDNA derived from T cells, B-cell-depleted T cells, or PBMCs. Deeply sampled blood TCRbeta repertoires from subjects exposed to, actively infected with, or recovered from COVID-19 were included in the dataset. The repertoires were made available in a free public database intended to serve as a resource for research on the immune response to SARS-CoV-2. Samples were obtained from the ongoing ImmuneRACE study (first 160 participants) and from 950 to 1,500 subjects provided by 6 global collaborators. Sample metadata almost always included a de-identified subject ID, COVID-19 status, age in years and sex. HLA class I and class II types, where available, came from metadata supplied by the sample provider rather than from assay-based typing. Overall results and qualifications from the work: The amount of clinical and demographic metadata varied by source and participant and was provided uncurated.

Another Seattle source contributed samples from volunteer blood donors who had recovered from COVID-19. Each collaborating institution followed its own protocols to collect whole blood in K2EDTA tubes. For TCRbeta analysis, collaborators shipped samples as frozen whole blood, isolated PBMCs, or DNA extracted from either of those sample types. Concerning this clone: Its antigen is still unknown. No base-level quality is on record; no much larger clone is a single base apart.

The immunoSEQ Assay, a bias-controlled multiplex PCR, was used to amplify TCRbeta CDR3 regions from genomic DNA. As for how the authors treated the data: Within the assay, amplification of reference gene primers was used to estimate how many nucleated cells each sample contained. Sequence reads were collapsed and filtered to measure the absolute abundance of every unique TCRbeta CDR3 rearrangement. For each sample, productive Simpson clonality was calculated as the square root of Simpson's diversity index across productive rearrangements. This immuneACCESS table, as held by TCRdb, lists in-frame sequences with V and J called but not all clones. Of the missing ones, under half trace to an unresolved V gene in checked studies; the others have no known cause. The V and J calls and clone size come from that table; D and trimming were worked out from the DNA. The sample table contains 110,000 or so clones; only one count was recorded for around nine tenths of them. The ten largest clonotypes hold over 6.5% of the sample.

The CDR3 runs 15 residues from the cysteine to the phenylalanine. The sequence is cut down to CDR3 DNA, 45 bases in frame from base 1. Relative to germline, V is 4 bases shorter and J is 0 bases shorter, with 10 bases between their ends. Per the germline V gene, SGHRS is the CDR1 and YFSETQ is the CDR2. The clonotype originates from a woman aged 70-85 years who had recovered from COVID-19. The chain links TRBV5-1 with TRBJ1-4; too little of a D gene remains to name it. Source material: peripheral blood. This receptor has the CDR3 CASSLDPATNEKLFF. Here is the DNA: TGCGCCAGCAGCCTAGACCCTGCAACTAATGAAAAACTGTTTTTT.